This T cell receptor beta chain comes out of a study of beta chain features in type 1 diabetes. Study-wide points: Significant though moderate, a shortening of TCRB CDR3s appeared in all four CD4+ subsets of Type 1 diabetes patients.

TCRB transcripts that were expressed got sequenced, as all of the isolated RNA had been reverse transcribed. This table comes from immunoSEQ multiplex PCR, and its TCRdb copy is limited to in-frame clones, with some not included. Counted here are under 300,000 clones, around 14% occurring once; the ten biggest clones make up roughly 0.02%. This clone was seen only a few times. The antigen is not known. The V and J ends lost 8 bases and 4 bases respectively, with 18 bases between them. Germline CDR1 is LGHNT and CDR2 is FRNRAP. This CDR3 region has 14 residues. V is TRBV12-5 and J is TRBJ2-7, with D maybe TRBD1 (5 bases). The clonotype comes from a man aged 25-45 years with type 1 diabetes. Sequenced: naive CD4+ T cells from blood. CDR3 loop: CASCRGTTGYEQYF. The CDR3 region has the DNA TGTGCTAGTTGCCGCGGCACCACAGGATACGAGCAGTACTTC.